Listed here are 9 T cell receptor beta chains from one sample, sequenced in a study of control samples from healthy donors and cancer patients. Measured with immunoSEQ multiplex PCR; TCRdb has only the in-frame clones, and not every one. The sample has about 170,000 clones; 90% to 95% are singletons. Sequenced: blood. Source of these receptors: a woman in her thirties in good health.

Note on this clone: Sequence at one end of the junction differs from germline and may be a read error. J is TRBJ2-3 and V is TRBV3-1 (or the pseudogene TRBV3-2), with unresolved D. Germline loops: CDR1 LGHDT, CDR2 YNNKEL (reference sequence). The CDR3 covers 12 residues. CDR3 in DNA: TGTGCCAGCAGTCAAGTAGAAAATACGCAGTATTTT. It yields the protein CASSQVENTQYF.

This chain links TRBV27 with TRBJ1-2; D not certain. Germline CDR1 MNHEY, CDR2 SMNVEV (reference sequence). The CDR3 spans 14 residues. Trimming removed 5 bases at V and 3 bases at J, with 13 bases between. CDR3 coding DNA: TGTGCCAGCAGTCCCCTCGACGGCCACTATGGCTACACCTTC. It codes for CASSPLDGHYGYTF.

Points on this clone: Other DNA sequences in this specimen translate into the identical CDR3. V is TRBV7-9 and J is TRBJ2-1; D gene uncertain. The germline V and J ends were trimmed by 1 base and 7 bases, with 5 bases remaining between them. Germline CDR1 and CDR2: SEHNR and FQNEAQ (reference sequence). This CDR3 comprises 12 residues. CDR3 loop: CASSLVGNEQFF. The CDR3 DNA is TGTGCCAGCAGCTTAGTAGGGAATGAGCAGTTCTTC.

CDR3: CSVGRGSNQPQHF. In DNA form, the CDR3 reads TGCAGCGTTGGGCGGGGAAGCAATCAGCCCCAGCATTTT. V usage is TRBV29-1 and J usage is TRBJ1-5, with D unresolved. CDR1 and CDR2 (germline): SQVTM, ANQGSEA. Trimming stripped 4 bases from V and 1 base from J, with 8 bases between. There are 13 residues in the CDR3. The full variable domain, with the rest looked up from reference TRBV29-1 and TRBJ1-5, is SAVISQKPSRDICQRGTSLTIQCQVDSQVTMMFWYRQQPGQSLTLIATANQGSEATYESGFVIDKFPISRPNLTFSTLTVSNMSPEDSSIYLCSVGRGSNQPQHFGDGTRLSIL.

In its sample, this clone was seen once. The rearrangement links TRBV2 to TRBJ2-2, with D hard to call. Trimming removed 6 bases at V and 0 bases at J, with 2 bases between. Per germline, CDR1 SNHLY and CDR2 FYNNEI. The CDR3 length is 12 residues. Written as DNA, the CDR3 is TGTGCCAGCAGGACGAACACCGGGGAGCTGTTTTTT. As protein: CASRTNTGELFF.

The chain couples TRBV12-5 to TRBJ1-1, with 9 bases lining up with TRBD1. The CDR3 is made up of 18 amino acids. The V gene's germline CDR1 is LGHNT and CDR2 FRNRAP. The V segment lost 4 bases and the J segment 0 bases; nucleotides outside the gene matches: 12. CDR3 bases: TGTGCTAGTGGTTCCATTGGACAGGGGTTCACTATGAACACTGAAGCTTTCTTT. It is translated as CASGSIGQGFTMNTEAFF.

This clone has just a few counts. V gene TRBV14 combines with J gene TRBJ1-1; TRBD1 might be the D (6 bases). Germline CDR1 reads SGHDN; CDR2 reads FVKESK. This CDR3 region has 17 residues. V was trimmed by 1 base and J by 0 bases, leaving 15 bases between them. For the CDR3, the DNA is TGTGCCAGCAGCCAAGTTGAAGTCACAGGGCTGAACACTGAAGCTTTCTTT. Its protein product is CASSQVEVTGLNTEAFF.

This chain joins TRBV6-6 and TRBJ1-1; no clear D gene. This CDR3 region has 13 residues. Germline V gives CDR1 MNHNY, CDR2 SVGAGI (reference sequence). V was cut by 2 bases and J by 3 bases, with 7 bases left in between. DNA of the CDR3: TGTGCCAGCAGTTACGAGGAACACACTGAAGCTTTCTTT. Translating gives CASSYEEHTEAFF.

This clone was seen a few times. The J gene is TRBJ2-2, the V gene TRBV19, with TRBD2 identical over 12 bases. The CDR3 has 15 residues. Per the germline V gene, CDR1 is LNHDA and CDR2 is SQIVND (reference sequence). J gave up 3 bases and V 7 bases, and 3 bases lay outside the gene matches. CDR3 nucleotide sequence: TGTGCCAGTAAGAGACTAGCGGGAGACACCGGGGAGCTGTTTTTT. Protein: CASKRLAGDTGELFF.